This T cell receptor (beta chain) was sequenced for a study of graft-versus-host responses after intestinal transplantation. At the level of the study: Anti-thymocyte globulin induction preceded about 3 years of tacrolimus and steroid maintenance in all recipients.

Study-wide points: GvH clones appeared in recipient marrow, some first in ileum or blood.

TCRdb's copy holds only in-frame clones and misses some; the assay was immunoSEQ multiplex PCR. The data contain tens of thousands of clones, around 92% of them singletons. Germline assignment: CDR1 MNHEY and CDR2 SVGAGI. This CDR3 has 14 residues. The ends were cut back, 7 bases at V and 5 bases at J, with 15 bases in the middle. As to this clone: Antigen: not known.

The chain couples TRBV6-5 to TRBJ1-5; D is uncertain. Here the sequenced sample was PBMCs, taken 98 days after intestinal transplantation. The receptor was derived from a human patient who received an intestinal transplant, so some T cells may come from the graft donor. CDR3 DNA sequence: TGTGCCAGCATCCCCTGGGAGAGGGATCAGCCCCAGCATTTT. This sequence encodes CASIPWERDQPQHF.